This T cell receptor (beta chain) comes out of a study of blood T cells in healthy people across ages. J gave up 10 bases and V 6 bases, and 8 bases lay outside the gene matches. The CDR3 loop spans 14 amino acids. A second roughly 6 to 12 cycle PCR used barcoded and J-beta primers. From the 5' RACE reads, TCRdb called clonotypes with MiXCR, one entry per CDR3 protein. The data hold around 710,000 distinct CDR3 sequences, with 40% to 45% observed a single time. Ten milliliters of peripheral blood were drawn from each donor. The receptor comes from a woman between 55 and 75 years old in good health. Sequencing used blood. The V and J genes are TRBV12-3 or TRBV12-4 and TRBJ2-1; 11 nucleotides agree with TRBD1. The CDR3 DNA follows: TGTGCCAGCAGGAGGACAGGGGGCGCGGGCGAGCAGTTCTTC. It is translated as CASRRTGGAGEQFF.